This T cell receptor (beta chain) was sequenced during a study of cytomegalovirus exposure and HLA in healthy donors. Both 60 Vbeta primers and 13 Jbeta primers went into the PCR. TCRdb keeps only in-frame clones here, not all; method: immunoSEQ multiplex PCR. The data hold 150,000 to 160,000 clones, with less than 80% observed a single time. Findings of the study overall: Later genetic work tied a missense DCLRE1C variant to beta-chain V and J trimming. Reportedly, cytomegalovirus status was diagnosed with high sensitivity and specificity.

Points on this clone: Its target is unknown.

Sequences were obtained from PBMCs. The clonotype originates from a young man in good health and CMV-seronegative.

The CDR3: CASSSGQGVAYEQYF. The CDR3 nucleotides are TGTGCCAGCAGCTCCGGACAGGGGGTGGCCTACGAGCAGTACTTC. V and J are TRBV7-9 and TRBJ2-7; 10 bases align to TRBD1. Germline-derived CDR1 and CDR2 are SEHNR and FQNEAQ (reference sequence). CDR3 size: 15 residues. With V trimmed by 4 bases and J by 2 bases, 5 bases remained unmatched.